A single TCR beta chain is shown here with its context. The entry originates in a study of blood T cell repertoires in COVID-19. Study details: Both acute and convalescent COVID-19 samples were obtained from the United States, Italy and Spain. PBMCs, B-cell-depleted T cells, or T cells were the source of the cDNA or gDNA that made up the material.

How the authors handled the data: Amplification with reference gene primers provided the estimates of nucleated cell counts. The protocol was immunoSEQ multiplex PCR, while the TCRdb copy is restricted to in-frame clones and leaves out a portion. From that table come the V and J calls and clone size; the DNA was used to work out D and trimming. The table has tens of thousands of clones, 80% to 85% seen once. Germline trimming cut 2 bases from V and 6 bases from J; bases unmatched to any gene: 4. This CDR3 has 15 amino acids. The germline V gene encodes CDR1 LNHNV and CDR2 YYDKDF (reference sequence).

Sequencing was done on a sample of peripheral blood. V gene TRBV15 combines with J gene TRBJ2-1, with 10 bases matching TRBD1. This TCR was sampled from an older man with active or convalescent COVID-19. CDR3 DNA sequence: TGTGCCACCAGCAGACCGGGACAGGGGAGCAATGAGCAGTTCTTC. Translated: CATSRPGQGSNEQFF.